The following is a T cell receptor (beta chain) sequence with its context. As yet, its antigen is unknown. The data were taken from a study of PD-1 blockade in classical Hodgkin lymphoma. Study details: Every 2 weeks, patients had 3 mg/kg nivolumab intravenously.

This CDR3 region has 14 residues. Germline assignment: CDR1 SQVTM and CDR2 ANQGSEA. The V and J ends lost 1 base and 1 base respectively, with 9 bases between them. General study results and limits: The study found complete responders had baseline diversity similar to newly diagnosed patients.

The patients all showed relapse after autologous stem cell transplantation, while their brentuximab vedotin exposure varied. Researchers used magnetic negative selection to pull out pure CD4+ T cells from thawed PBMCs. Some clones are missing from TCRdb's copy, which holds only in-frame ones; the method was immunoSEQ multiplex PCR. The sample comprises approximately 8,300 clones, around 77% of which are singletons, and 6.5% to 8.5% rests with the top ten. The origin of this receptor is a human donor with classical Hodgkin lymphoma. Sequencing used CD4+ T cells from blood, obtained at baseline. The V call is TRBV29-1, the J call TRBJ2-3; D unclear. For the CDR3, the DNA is TGCAGCGTTGAAGTGGGCGCTGGCACAGATACGCAGTATTTT. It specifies CSVEVGAGTDTQYF.